This T cell receptor (beta chain) is drawn from a study of blood T cells in healthy people across ages (dated by TCRdb to the mid-2010s). Regarding the complete study: In model experiments, template switching captured roughly one uniquely barcoded TCR beta cDNA molecule for every two T cells. Two additional independent replicas of 1 million unique cDNA reads from the same blood draw were analyzed for two donors (one aged 18 to 30 and one aged 80 or older). The donors were split into four age groups: young (average approximately 16 years), middle-aged (around 40), aged (roughly 68) and long-lived (under 85). To avoid experimental bias, donors of different ages were randomly spread across the sequencing lanes. Using deep sequencing normalized with unique cDNA molecular identifiers, the study measured how TCR beta repertoire diversity changes with age. Broader findings and caveats from the paper: Total diversity estimates from one million sequenced T cells were considered lower bounds and underestimates. Donor CMV infection status was unknown, potentially confounding age-related changes in expanded clonotypes. Compared with the aged group, the long-lived group had more naive CD4+ T cells, fewer expanded clones and increased TCR diversity, suggesting age selection. Conclusive comparison of naive and antigen-experienced compartments was prevented by the profiling of bulk unsorted PBMCs. A strong correlation was found between observed TCR beta diversity and the percentage of naive T cells measured by flow cytometry. As age increased, observed TCR beta diversity per million T cells dropped in a roughly linear way, and a significant reduction was already evident by age 40.

This clonotype was seen more than once but under ten times. What antigen it recognizes has not been identified. The sample holds no much larger clone one base away, and base qualities are not on file. Donors were approximately 42 systemically healthy Caucasian individuals from Russia aged roughly 6 to 95 years. Each donor gave about 9.8 milliliters of peripheral blood, drawn into EDTA-treated Vacutainer tubes. PBMCs were isolated by Ficoll-Paque density-gradient centrifugation, with at least 6 million obtained per sample. Total RNA was extracted from PBMCs with Trizol reagent, with at least 6 micrograms obtained per sample. Naive CD45RAhigh/CD27high T cell percentages were measured by flow cytometry on a PBMC aliquot from every donor. Library construction relied on 5' RACE. Sequencing took place on an Illumina HiSeq 2500. A second PCR of about 7 to 12 cycles was performed with a sample-barcoded 5' primer and a J-beta primer mix. A template-switch 5' adaptor carrying 12 random nucleotides introduced a unique molecular identifier onto each TCR beta cDNA molecule. At least 2.5 million CDR3-containing paired-end reads were obtained from each sample. First-strand cDNA synthesis was performed from all RNA using the Mint cDNA synthesis kit, with priming by a TRBC-specific oligonucleotide. After uracil-DNA glycosylase treatment, a first 18-cycle PCR used universal primers M1SS and BC2_uni_R on all cDNA. For the original study's pipeline: Normalization of each sample was performed by random selection of 1 million high-quality reads, each carrying a distinct molecular identifier. Instead of being binned into consensus sequences, reads with shared molecular identifiers were discarded. CDR3 identification, clonotype clustering and error correction used MiTCR with a Q25 quality threshold and the strictest error-elimination algorithm. A nonparametric unseen species model using Euler transformation provided a lower-bound estimate of total TCR beta diversity. Using fastp trimming at Q25 and MiXCR clonotype assembly, TCRdb reanalyzed the public sequencing data and kept in-frame beta chains. Rows are unified per CDR3 protein, each entry keeping the most common DNA and genes. The V and J calls come from TCRdb's annotation, not from the publication. In all, the sample holds roughly 2 million distinct CDR3 sequences, and 40% to 55% of those were seen once. The ten largest make up approximately 2.1% of the sample.

This TCR was sampled from a woman aged 40 to 55 in good health. The source material was blood.

The DNA sequence is TGTGCCAGCAGTTTCGGCGGGGGGATGTCCTACGAGCAGTACTTC. This encodes CASSFGGGMSYEQYF. This chain is built from TRBV12-3 or TRBV12-4 and TRBJ2-7; 8 bases in the junction line up with TRBD2. Spanning cysteine to phenylalanine, the CDR3 consists of 15 amino acids. Only the CDR3 region is kept as DNA, spanning 45 bases read in frame from base 1. After removal of 3 bases from V and 1 base from J, the junction retains 5 bases not matched to a gene.